A single sample gave rise to the 25 T cell receptor beta chains below, sequenced in a study of spatial heterogeneity in lung cancer. In TCRdb, the 5' RACE reads were re-called with MiXCR into one record per CDR3 protein. The table records around 27,000 distinct CDR3 sequences, roughly 5.6% of them present only once. The time point here: blood at routine non-recurrence follow-up after resection. Tumor, nontumor lung or frozen PBMC supplied whole RNA that was sequenced unsorted. Sequenced here: PBMCs, sampled at follow-up. The receptors here all came from a male donor with early-stage non-small cell lung cancer.

In its sample, this clonotype was seen many times. The V and J genes are TRBV9 and TRBJ2-7; unclear D gene. Germline CDR1 and CDR2: SGDLS and YYNGEE. V lost 4 bases, J lost 4 bases, and 21 bases lay in between. This CDR3 is built from 16 residues. The CDR3 is CASSLGPNSARYEQYF. In nucleotides, the CDR3 is TGTGCCAGCAGCCTAGGTCCCAACAGCGCTCGGTACGAGCAGTACTTC.

This clonotype was found many times. This chain links TRBV3-1 with TRBJ1-2; D perhaps matches TRBD1 (6 bases). Germline V gene lookup returns CDR1 LGHDT and CDR2 YNNKEL (reference sequence). With 1 base removed from V and 5 bases from J, the gap between germline ends came to 14 bases. This CDR3 has 15 amino acids. The CDR3: CASSQGTETLYGYTF. The CDR3 nucleotides are TGTGCCAGCAGCCAAGGGACAGAAACCTTATATGGCTACACCTTC.

This clonotype was found a few times. V usage is TRBV7-3 and J usage is TRBJ1-1; D ambiguous. The germline CDR1 and CDR2 sequences are SGHTA and FQGTGA. This CDR3 region has 16 residues. V lost 3 bases to trimming and J lost 1 base, with 15 bases between them. CDR3 protein: CASSLGPGPGNTEAFF. In DNA form, the CDR3 reads TGTGCCAGCAGCTTGGGCCCCGGCCCTGGGAACACTGAAGCTTTCTTT. The full variable domain, with the rest looked up from reference TRBV7-3 and TRBJ1-1, is GAGVSQTPSNKVTEKGKYVELRCDPISGHTALYWYRQSLGQGPEFLIYFQGTGAADDSGLPNDRFFAVRPEGSVSTLKIQRTERGDSAVYLCASSLGPGPGNTEAFFGQGTRLTVV.

The chain is built from TRBV20-1 and TRBJ2-1; 7 bases align to TRBD2. The V segment lost 1 base and the J segment 9 bases; nucleotides outside the gene matches: 0. The CDR3 runs 11 residues. Germline loops: CDR1 DFQATT, CDR2 SNEGSKA (reference sequence). CDR3 nucleotide sequence: TGCAGTGCTAGAGGCGGGAGTGAGCAGTTCTTC. The encoded protein is CSARGGSEQFF.

This clonotype was seen repeatedly, ten times or more. CDR3 loop: CASRSRGPYNEQFF. CDR3 in DNA: TGCGCCAGCAGATCGCGGGGGCCCTACAATGAGCAGTTCTTC. The chain couples TRBV5-1 to TRBJ2-1, with TRBD2 as a possible D gene (7 bases). Germline values: CDR1 SGHRS, CDR2 YFSETQ. The V end was cut by 5 bases, the J end by 2 bases, with 11 bases between. The CDR3 is made up of 14 amino acids.

This clonotype was seen ten or more times. V and J are TRBV14 and TRBJ1-2; no clear D gene. V was trimmed by 1 base and J by 8 bases, leaving 17 bases between them. Per the germline V gene, CDR1 is SGHDN and CDR2 is FVKESK. The CDR3 has 15 amino acids. CDR3 sequence (DNA): TGTGCCAGCAGCCAAGCTCATCCGGGTGCGGGGGGCTACACCTTC. Protein sequence: CASSQAHPGAGGYTF.

This chain joins TRBV6-2 or TRBV6-3 and TRBJ2-5; D perhaps matches TRBD2 (7 bases). The germline V gene encodes CDR1 MNHEY and CDR2 SVGEGT. The CDR3 consists of 16 residues. Trimming removed 5 bases from V and 4 bases from J, with 20 bases in between. CDR3 region: CASSTQWRGQIETQYF. For the CDR3, the DNA is TGTGCCAGCAGTACCCAATGGCGGGGGCAAATAGAGACCCAGTACTTC.

The sample holds many counts of this clonotype. The chain is built from TRBV3-1 and TRBJ2-2, with D possibly being TRBD2 (6 bases). V shed 6 bases and J shed 7 bases, with 18 bases lying between them. The CDR3 spans 15 residues. CDR1 is LGHDT and CDR2 is YNNKEL in the germline V gene (reference sequence). CDR3 residues: CASSQRGGAGGELFF. The CDR3 DNA follows: TGTGCCAGCAGTCAAAGAGGCGGGGCAGGCGGGGAGCTGTTTTTT.

This clonotype has more than one count but fewer than ten. This chain uses TRBV5-1 with TRBJ2-3; unclear D gene. Trimming stripped 0 bases from V and 4 bases from J, with 9 bases between. Germline V lookup: CDR1 SGHRS, CDR2 YFSETQ. CDR3 length: 14 residues. CDR3 sequence reads: CASSLAKVADTQYF. CDR3 coding DNA: TGCGCCAGCAGCTTGGCCAAAGTTGCAGATACGCAGTATTTT.

The chain employs TRBV4-3 and TRBJ2-1; a possible D gene is TRBD2 (6 bases). V was pared by 5 bases and J by 0 bases, with 17 bases between. Germline assignment: CDR1 LGHNA and CDR2 YSLEER. This CDR3 is built from 17 residues. The CDR3 region is CASSGWWASDSYNEQFF. The CDR3 DNA reads TGCGCCAGCAGCGGTTGGTGGGCTAGCGACTCCTACAATGAGCAGTTCTTC.

Many counts were recorded for this clonotype. This chain joins TRBV11-2 and TRBJ2-5; perhaps TRBD2 as D (6 bases). Germline V gives CDR1 SGHAT, CDR2 FQNNGV. The length of the CDR3 is 15 residues. Between the trimmed V and J ends, which lost 1 base and 4 bases, there was a span of 13 bases. CDR3 region: CASSLGGGVRETQYF. The CDR3 nucleotides read TGTGCCAGCAGCTTAGGAGGAGGGGTTAGAGAGACCCAGTACTTC.

This clonotype came up many times. This sequence joins TRBV13 and TRBJ1-2; 9 bases align to TRBD1. Germline values: CDR1 PRHDT, CDR2 FYEKMQ (reference sequence). V trimming: 5 bases; J trimming: 2 bases; junction bases outside the gene matches: 3. This CDR3 spans 14 amino acids. The CDR3 here is CASSLGTGNYGYTF. The CDR3 region has the DNA TGTGCCAGCAGCCTGGGGACAGGGAACTATGGCTACACCTTC.

This clonotype was recorded at least ten times. V gene TRBV29-1 combines with J gene TRBJ1-2; the D is unclear. The CDR3 totals 12 residues. V was shortened by 2 bases and J by 8 bases, with 12 bases between the two germline ends. Germline CDR1 and CDR2: SQVTM and ANQGSEA. The CDR3 DNA is TGCAGCGTTGAAAGGGCCGTGGGGGGCTACACCTTC. Amino acids: CSVERAVGGYTF.

In this sample, this clonotype turned up many times. The rearrangement links TRBV7-8 to TRBJ2-1; D possibly corresponds to TRBD2 (6 bases). The CDR3 totals 15 residues. Germline CDR1 and CDR2: SGHVS and FQNEAQ. The V gene lost 7 bases and the J gene lost 3 bases, with 16 bases spanning the gap. CDR3 nucleotide sequence: TGTGCCAGCACCCTGGGGGGAGAGGACTACAATGAGCAGTTCTTC. Translating it yields CASTLGGEDYNEQFF.

V is TRBV7-2 and J is TRBJ2-3; 15 bases align to TRBD2. The CDR3 is 18 amino acids. CDR1 is SGHTA, CDR2 FQGNSA, per germline. V was clipped by 3 bases and J by 5 bases; unmatched bases: 9. DNA of the CDR3: TGTGCCAGCAGCTTCCGGACTAGCGGGAGGGCCGACCGAGATACGCAGTATTTT. Amino acids: CASSFRTSGRADRDTQYF.

This clonotype was seen many times. The chain is built from TRBV7-9 and TRBJ1-6, with D tentatively TRBD1 (6 bases). Germline V gene data show CDR1 as SEHNR and CDR2 as FQNEAQ (reference sequence). CDR3 length equals 14 residues. With 5 bases removed from V and 6 bases from J, the gap between germline ends came to 11 bases. CDR3 amino acids: CASSTGTSNSPLHF. In DNA form, the CDR3 reads TGTGCCAGCAGCACCGGGACATCTAATTCACCCCTCCACTTT. The entire variable domain, with the rest obtained from reference TRBV7-9 and TRBJ1-6, is as follows: DTGVSQNPRHKITKRGQNVTFRCDPISEHNRLYWYRQTLGQGPEFLTYFQNEAQLEKSRLLSDRFSAERPKGSFSTLEIQRTEQGDSAMYLCASSTGTSNSPLHFGNGTRLTVT.

This clonotype was recorded many times. The chain has TRBV6-6 and TRBJ1-1; TRBD1 aligns across 8 bases. The junction had 9 bases not matched to a gene; V was cut back by 6 bases and J by 3 bases. The CDR3 consists of 15 residues. Germline V gene sequence: CDR1 MNHNY, CDR2 SVGAGI (reference sequence). In DNA form, the CDR3 reads TGTGCCAGCAGCCGCATGAGGACAGGGTACACTGAAGCTTTCTTT. It yields the protein CASSRMRTGYTEAFF.

This chain connects TRBV24-1 to TRBJ2-5; a weak D match, TRBD1 (5 bases). The germline V and J ends were trimmed by 5 bases and 0 bases, with 15 bases remaining between them. Per germline, CDR1 KGHDR and CDR2 SFDVKD. CDR3 length equals 16 residues. The CDR3: CATSGGRTTYQETQYF. CDR3 bases: TGTGCCACCAGTGGAGGTCGGACAACGTACCAAGAGACCCAGTACTTC.

This clonotype was counted between two and nine times. This sequence joins TRBV27 and TRBJ2-2; TRBD2 is a possible D gene (5 bases). The V gene lost 8 bases and the J gene lost 0 bases, with 10 bases spanning the gap. The CDR3 contains 14 residues. Germline V gene lookup returns CDR1 MNHEY and CDR2 SMNVEV (reference sequence). The chain's CDR3 is CASRGGANTGELFF. CDR3 in DNA: TGTGCCAGCCGCGGAGGAGCGAACACCGGGGAGCTGTTTTTT.

This clonotype counts as medium-sized. The chain links TRBV7-9 to TRBJ1-1; D ambiguous. Germline V gene sequence: CDR1 SEHNR, CDR2 FQNEAQ (reference sequence). V was shortened by 5 bases and J by 6 bases, with 7 bases between the two germline ends. The CDR3 runs to 11 residues. CDR3 amino acids: CASSHTAEAFF. The CDR3 region has the DNA TGTGCCAGCAGCCACACAGCTGAAGCTTTCTTT.

The sample holds many counts of this clonotype. The chain combines TRBV7-9 with TRBJ1-6; D remains unclear. With 0 bases removed from V and 8 bases from J, the gap between germline ends came to 11 bases. The CDR3 is made up of 15 amino acids. Germline CDR1 reads SEHNR; CDR2 reads FQNEAQ (reference sequence). CDR3 sequence (DNA): TGTGCCAGCAGCTTAGCGAGGCCCGGGGATTCACCCCTCCACTTT. Protein product: CASSLARPGDSPLHF. The full variable domain, rest sourced from reference TRBV7-9 and TRBJ1-6, is DTGVSQNPRHKITKRGQNVTFRCDPISEHNRLYWYRQTLGQGPEFLTYFQNEAQLEKSRLLSDRFSAERPKGSFSTLEIQRTEQGDSAMYLCASSLARPGDSPLHFGNGTRLTVT.

This clonotype was seen many times. J is TRBJ1-1 and V is TRBV7-9, with 10 bases lining up with TRBD1. With 3 bases clipped from V and 0 bases from J, the junction kept 10 bases outside the gene matches. Looked up from germline, CDR1 is SEHNR and CDR2 is FQNEAQ (reference sequence). This CDR3 contains 18 residues. In DNA, the CDR3 is TGTGCCAGCAGCTTGGGTCGGACAGGGGGTTTTATGAACACTGAAGCTTTCTTT. It yields the protein CASSLGRTGGFMNTEAFF. The full variable domain, completed using reference TRBV7-9 and TRBJ1-1, is DTGVSQNPRHKITKRGQNVTFRCDPISEHNRLYWYRQTLGQGPEFLTYFQNEAQLEKSRLLSDRFSAERPKGSFSTLEIQRTEQGDSAMYLCASSLGRTGGFMNTEAFFGQGTRLTVV.

A few counts support this clonotype. The chain employs TRBV6-2 or TRBV6-3 and TRBJ2-7; D not resolved. The CDR3 runs 13 residues. V gave up 4 bases and J gave up 3 bases, with 10 bases separating them. Germline V gene sequence: CDR1 MNHEY, CDR2 SVGEGT. CDR3 bases: TGTGCCAGCAGTTCCCCGACGAGCTACGAGCAGTACTTC. Its protein is CASSSPTSYEQYF.

This clonotype was seen at least ten times. The chain couples TRBV20-1 to TRBJ2-7, with D perhaps matching TRBD2 (7 bases). V was trimmed by 6 bases and J by 4 bases, leaving 19 bases between them. CDR3 size: 14 residues. From germline, CDR1 is DFQATT and CDR2 SNEGSKA (reference sequence). In DNA form, the CDR3 reads TGCAGTGCACGAGGGGGGGCACCTAATTACGAGCAGTACTTC. Translation: CSARGGAPNYEQYF.

This clonotype occurred a few times. This rearrangement joins TRBV6-2 or TRBV6-3 to TRBJ2-3; unclear D gene. The CDR3 sequence is 12 residues long. The germline V gene has CDR1 MNHEY and CDR2 SVGEGT. Deletions cut 3 bases from V and 4 bases from J, with 5 bases between. The CDR3 bases are TGTGCCAGCAGTTATCCATCAGATACGCAGTATTTT. Translated: CASSYPSDTQYF.